The 27 T cell receptor beta chains below were found in one sample sequenced in a study of neurological immune-mediated disorders. Using its own MiXCR run on the 5' RACE reads, TCRdb lists one record per CDR3 protein. Of about 79,000 distinct CDR3 sequences in the sample, 13% to 15% were seen once. The source material was PBMCs. Receptors were obtained from a woman aged 50 to 60 in good health.

This clonotype was detected ten times or more. V and J are TRBV5-1 and TRBJ1-5; D is possibly TRBD1 (5 bases). The length of the CDR3 is 16 residues. The ends were cut back, 5 bases at V and 4 bases at J, with 19 bases in the middle. Germline CDR1 is SGHRS and CDR2 is YFSETQ. CDR3 sequence reads: CASSRDPYGGNQPQHF. CDR3 nucleotide sequence: TGCGCCAGCAGTCGGGACCCATATGGCGGGAATCAGCCCCAGCATTTT.

The sample holds many counts of this clonotype. The rearrangement joins TRBV20-1 to TRBJ1-2; weak D call: TRBD1 (5 bases). The CDR3 is 16 residues long. From germline, CDR1 is DFQATT and CDR2 SNEGSKA (reference sequence). Trimming pared 0 bases from V and 0 bases from J, leaving 14 bases between. CDR3 protein: CSARDFRGATNYGYTF. The CDR3 DNA sequence: TGCAGTGCTAGAGATTTCCGCGGGGCGACTAACTATGGCTACACCTTC.

This clonotype has a count of ten or more. The V call is TRBV7-8, the J call TRBJ1-2; 7 bases map to TRBD1. V was clipped by 4 bases and J by 4 bases; unmatched bases: 12. Germline V lookup: CDR1 SGHVS, CDR2 FQNEAQ. CDR3 length equals 16 residues. Here the CDR3 reads CASSSPSQGGIYGYTF. CDR3 DNA sequence: TGTGCCAGCAGCTCCCCCTCTCAGGGGGGTATCTATGGCTACACCTTC.

This clonotype was observed many times. This chain joins TRBV7-9 and TRBJ1-1; TRBD1 is a possible D gene (5 bases). Trimming cost V 3 bases and J 7 bases, with 12 bases left between them. The CDR3 totals 13 residues. CDR1 and CDR2 from the germline V gene are SEHNR and FQNEAQ (reference sequence). CDR3 sequence: CASSLGGDGEAFF. DNA for the CDR3: TGTGCCAGCAGCTTGGGAGGGGACGGTGAAGCTTTCTTT.

This clonotype was observed a single time. The rearrangement uses TRBV27 and TRBJ2-1; 9 nucleotides line up with TRBD1. Trimming cost V 1 base and J 7 bases; bases outside gene matches: 5. The CDR3 is 15 residues long. Germline CDR1 is MNHEY and CDR2 is SMNVEV (reference sequence). The CDR3 nucleotides are TGTGCCAGCAGTTTATTGGGGACAGGGAATAATGAGCAGTTCTTC. Protein: CASSLLGTGNNEQFF.

The sample holds many counts of this clonotype. V usage is TRBV29-1 and J usage is TRBJ2-1; 8 bases fit TRBD2. The germline gives CDR1 SQVTM, CDR2 ANQGSEA. CDR3 size: 12 residues. V dropped 7 bases and J dropped 10; count of bases not matched to a gene: 9. CDR3 DNA sequence: TGCAGCGAGGGGACTAGTATGGGGGAGCAGTTCTTC. Residues: CSEGTSMGEQFF.

This CDR3 is CASSSTGTASTDTQYF. The CDR3 DNA reads as TGTGCCAGTAGTTCAACCGGGACAGCTAGCACAGATACGCAGTATTTT. The rearrangement uses TRBV19 and TRBJ2-3, with 7 bases matching TRBD1. This CDR3 has 16 residues. CDR1 LNHDA and CDR2 SQIVND come from the germline V gene (reference sequence). V was clipped by 5 bases and J by 0 bases; unmatched bases: 8.

This clonotype was seen at least ten times. The chain uses TRBV5-1 and TRBJ2-2, with 7 bases matching TRBD1. V shed 1 base and J 3 bases; nucleotides not matched to a gene: 6. The germline CDR1 and CDR2 sequences are SGHRS and YFSETQ. The CDR3 has 16 amino acids. This chain's CDR3 is CASSLMTGRYTGELFF. As DNA, the CDR3 is TGCGCCAGCAGCTTGATGACAGGGCGATACACCGGGGAGCTGTTTTTT.

This clonotype was counted ten times or more. This sequence joins TRBV5-1 and TRBJ2-5, with TRBD1 identical over 7 bases. The V gene end was trimmed by 5 bases and the J gene end by 3 bases; junction bases not matched to a gene: 7. The CDR3 sequence is 14 residues long. Germline lookup yields CDR1 SGHRS and CDR2 YFSETQ. The CDR3 DNA reads TGCGCCAGCAGACTCAATACAGGGGAAGAGACCCAGTACTTC. Translating gives CASRLNTGEETQYF.

This clonotype was counted many times. This chain connects TRBV29-1 to TRBJ2-5; D might be TRBD2 (5 bases). The V end was cut by 7 bases, the J end by 0 bases, with 15 bases between. CDR3 size: 14 residues. Germline V gene lookup returns CDR1 SQVTM and CDR2 ANQGSEA. CDR3 residues: CSARERSNQETQYF. In DNA, the CDR3 is TGCAGCGCCCGCGAGCGGTCAAACCAAGAGACCCAGTACTTC.

This clonotype showed up many times. The chain has TRBV20-1 and TRBJ2-1, with D possibly being TRBD1 (6 bases). Germline CDR1 and CDR2: DFQATT and SNEGSKA (reference sequence). V was pared by 0 bases and J by 6 bases, with 12 bases between. The CDR3 contains 14 residues. The CDR3 is CSARDPGQPNEQFF. CDR3 nucleotides: TGCAGTGCTAGAGACCCCGGACAGCCCAATGAGCAGTTCTTC.

The chain has TRBV7-2 and TRBJ2-3; D perhaps matches TRBD2 (5 bases). CDR3 length: 15 amino acids. Germline V gene data show CDR1 as SGHTA and CDR2 as FQGNSA. The germline V and J ends were trimmed by 3 bases and 2 bases, with 12 bases remaining between them. Here the CDR3 DNA reads TGTGCCAGCAGCTTCCAAGCGGAGCTCACAGATACGCAGTATTTT. Translating it yields CASSFQAELTDTQYF.

This clonotype has at least ten counts. V usage is TRBV5-1 and J usage is TRBJ2-1; 9 positions match TRBD1. V lost 4 bases, J lost 5 bases, and 10 bases stayed unmatched. This CDR3 contains 16 residues. CDR1 is SGHRS and CDR2 is YFSETQ in the germline V gene. The CDR3 here is CASSRGRDRDDNEQFF. DNA of the CDR3: TGCGCCAGCAGCCGAGGCCGGGACAGGGACGACAATGAGCAGTTCTTC.

This clonotype was recorded at least ten times. This chain joins TRBV28 and TRBJ2-2; TRBD1 matches 8 bases. With 7 bases clipped from V and 6 bases from J, the junction kept 10 bases outside the gene matches. CDR1 is MDHEN and CDR2 is SYDVKM in the germline V gene. This CDR3 has 15 residues. CDR3 sequence reads: CASTPDRGLPGELFF. CDR3 DNA sequence: TGTGCCAGCACCCCAGACAGGGGCCTGCCCGGGGAGCTGTTTTTT.

This clonotype has at least ten counts. The chain uses TRBV28 and TRBJ2-5; a possible D gene is TRBD1 (5 bases). The CDR3 runs to 13 residues. Trimming took off 8 bases at V and 0 bases at J, with 10 bases between the two ends. Looked up from germline, CDR1 is MDHEN and CDR2 is SYDVKM. The CDR3 nucleotides read TGTGCCAGCTGCACAGGCAACCAAGAGACCCAGTACTTC. It translates to CASCTGNQETQYF.

This clonotype was seen many times. This chain joins TRBV28 and TRBJ2-7; 8 nucleotides match TRBD1. Per germline, CDR1 MDHEN and CDR2 SYDVKM. There are 14 residues in the CDR3. V shed 4 bases, J shed 5 bases, and the junction held 7 bases outside the gene matches. The CDR3 DNA is TGTGCCAGCAGTTGGACAGGGTCTGGGGACGAGCAGTACTTC. This codes for CASSWTGSGDEQYF. Together with reference TRBV28 and TRBJ2-7, the CDR3 gives the full variable domain: DVKVTQSSRYLVKRTGEKVFLECVQDMDHENMFWYRQDPGLGLRLIYFSYDVKMKEKGDIPEGYSVSREKKERFSLILESASTNQTSMYLCASSWTGSGDEQYFGPGTRLTVT.

With regard to this clonotype: A much larger clone sits a single nucleotide away, making a read error possible. J is TRBJ2-2 and V is TRBV5-1; 8 bases match TRBD2. The CDR3 loop spans 17 amino acids. Germline CDR1 and CDR2: SGHRS and YFSETQ. V was pared by 0 bases and J by 0 bases, with 4 bases of the junction left unmatched. The CDR3 sequence: CASSLASGGPNTGELFF. DNA of the CDR3: TGCGCCAGCAGCTTGGCATCGGGGGGGCCGAACACCGGGGAGCTGTTTTTT. The full variable domain, its missing parts supplied by reference TRBV5-1 and TRBJ2-2, is KAGVTQTPRYLIKTRGQQVTLSCSPISGHRSVSWYQQTPGQGLQFLFEYFSETQRNKGNFPGRFSGRQFSNSRSEMNVSTLELGDSALYLCASSLASGGPNTGELFFGEGSRLTVL.

Note on this clonotype: Sequence at one end of the junction differs from germline and may be a read error. The genes are TRBV5-4 and TRBJ2-2, with 8 bases fitting TRBD2. The length of the CDR3 is 16 residues. Germline V gives CDR1 SGHNT, CDR2 YYREEE (reference sequence). CDR3 region: CVSSPKQAGDTGELFF. CDR3 in DNA: TGTGTCAGCAGTCCGAAACAAGCGGGGGACACCGGGGAGCTGTTTTTT.

This clonotype appeared many times. V is TRBV5-1 and J is TRBJ1-4; D is unresolved. The CDR3 length is 15 residues. From germline, CDR1 is SGHRS and CDR2 YFSETQ. V was pared by 6 bases and J by 5 bases, with 17 bases between. CDR3 sequence reads: CASTSHAGFNEKLFF. CDR3 nucleotide sequence: TGCGCCAGCACATCCCACGCGGGGTTCAATGAAAAACTGTTTTTT.

In this sample, this clonotype turned up a few times. J is TRBJ1-2 and V is TRBV18, with D perhaps matching TRBD1 (6 bases). Trimming took off 3 bases at V and 7 bases at J, with 18 bases between the two ends. Germline assignment: CDR1 KGHSH and CDR2 LQKENI. This CDR3 has 15 amino acids. This chain's CDR3 is CASSPESGALGGYTF. CDR3 nucleotide sequence: TGTGCCAGCTCACCGGAATCAGGGGCCCTCGGTGGCTACACCTTC.

This clonotype was seen repeatedly, ten times or more. The rearrangement uses TRBV5-1 and TRBJ2-3, with D possibly being TRBD1 or TRBD2 (6 bases each). The CDR3 extends over 15 amino acids. The V end was cut by 2 bases, the J end by 0 bases, with 10 bases between. From germline, CDR1 is SGHRS and CDR2 YFSETQ. CDR3 coding DNA: TGCGCCAGCAGCTTCCGGGGGCCCAGCACAGATACGCAGTATTTT. Its translation is CASSFRGPSTDTQYF.

This clonotype was seen repeatedly, ten times or more. This sequence joins TRBV5-1 and TRBJ2-1; D is uncertain. CDR3 size: 11 residues. Between the trimmed V and J ends, which lost 4 bases and 7 bases, there was a span of 6 bases. Germline CDR1 and CDR2: SGHRS and YFSETQ. The CDR3: CASSLLNEQFF. The CDR3, as DNA: TGCGCCAGCAGCCTACTTAATGAGCAGTTCTTC.

This clonotype has a count of ten or more. V usage is TRBV5-5 and J usage is TRBJ1-2; D not certain. The ends were cut back, 0 bases at V and 0 bases at J, with 6 bases in the middle. Germline loops: CDR1 SGHKS, CDR2 YYEKEE (reference sequence). The CDR3 loop spans 14 amino acids. The CDR3 DNA reads as TGTGCCAGCAGCTTGGCACCAGCTAACTATGGCTACACCTTC. Translation: CASSLAPANYGYTF. Full variable domain (remainder filled in from reference TRBV5-5 and TRBJ1-2): DAGVTQSPTHLIKTRGQQVTLRCSPISGHKSVSWYQQVLGQGPQFIFQYYEKEERGRGNFPDRFSARQFPNYSSELNVNALLLGDSALYLCASSLAPANYGYTFGSGTRLTVV.

This clonotype was observed at least ten times. The genes are TRBV14 and TRBJ2-5; a weak D match, TRBD1 (6 bases). CDR1 SGHDN and CDR2 FVKESK come from the germline V gene. The CDR3 has 15 residues. V shed 4 bases and J shed 7 bases, with 19 bases lying between them. CDR3 amino acids: CASSLTGPMSRTQYF. DNA for the CDR3: TGTGCCAGCAGCCTTACAGGGCCTATGTCGAGGACCCAGTACTTC.

At least ten counts were recorded for this clonotype. The V and J genes are TRBV29-1 and TRBJ2-1; 7 bases match TRBD2. Germline V gives CDR1 SQVTM, CDR2 ANQGSEA. J was trimmed by 0 bases and V by 1 base; bases with no gene match: 6. This CDR3 has 16 amino acids. CDR3 sequence: CSVEALAPSSYNEQFF. CDR3 in DNA: TGCAGCGTTGAAGCACTAGCGCCCAGCTCCTACAATGAGCAGTTCTTC.

As for this clonotype: This may be a read error, as it is one base from a much larger clone. This chain joins TRBV5-1 and TRBJ2-2, with 9 nucleotides matching TRBD1. The V segment lost 0 bases and the J segment 6 bases; nucleotides outside the gene matches: 3. CDR3 length: 15 residues. CDR1 is SGHRS and CDR2 is YFSETQ in the germline V gene. CDR3 sequence reads: CASSLGQGEAGELFF. CDR3 nucleotides: TGCGCCAGCAGCTTGGGACAGGGGGAAGCCGGGGAGCTGTTTTTT.

This clonotype was picked up many times. The chain is built from TRBV5-1 and TRBJ2-1, with D possibly TRBD1 on 5 matching bases. The germline V gene has CDR1 SGHRS and CDR2 YFSETQ. V lost 4 bases to trimming and J lost 0 bases, with 14 bases between them. This CDR3 has 16 amino acids. CDR3 sequence reads: CASSPTVPSSYNEQFF. CDR3 bases: TGCGCCAGCAGCCCGACAGTTCCTAGCTCCTACAATGAGCAGTTCTTC.